These 2 T cell receptor beta chains originate from one sample sequenced in a study of CD8+ T cells in alopecia areata. cDNA serving as the sequencing template came from extracted, reverse transcribed RNA. Measured with immunoSEQ multiplex PCR; TCRdb has only the in-frame clones, and not every one. The sample records 250,000 or so clones, 65% to 70% being singletons. This material consisted of CD4+ T cells sorted from blood, taken at week 0. Every receptor here comes from a human donor with alopecia areata.

This clone was counted between two and nine times. The rearrangement links TRBV18 to TRBJ1-1; unclear D gene. V lost 4 bases and J lost 2, with 8 bases in between. The germline V gene encodes CDR1 KGHSH and CDR2 LQKENI. The CDR3 consists of 13 residues. The CDR3 sequence: CASSQLVNTEAFF. Here the CDR3 DNA reads TGTGCCAGCTCACAACTAGTCAACACTGAAGCTTTCTTT. The whole variable domain, remainder taken from reference TRBV18 and TRBJ1-1, is NAGVMQNPRHLVRRRGQEARLRCSPMKGHSHVYWYRQLPEEGLKFMVYLQKENIIDESGMPKERFSAEFPKEGPSILRIQQVVRGDSAAYFCASSQLVNTEAFFGQGTRLTVV.

V and J are TRBV19 and TRBJ2-5, with D possibly TRBD1 on 5 matching bases. With 9 bases removed from V and 6 bases from J, the gap between germline ends came to 17 bases. From germline, CDR1 is LNHDA and CDR2 SQIVND (reference sequence). The length of the CDR3 is 13 residues. CDR3: CASREGATKTQYF. In nucleotides, the CDR3 is TGTGCCAGCCGAGAAGGGGCTACGAAGACCCAGTACTTC.